This T cell receptor (beta chain) was found in a study of blood T cell repertoires in COVID-19. Study details: Samples representing acute and convalescent COVID-19 were sourced from the United States, Italy and Spain. The analysed material was cDNA or gDNA that came from T cells, B-cell-depleted T cells, or PBMCs.

Per the study methods: By means of reference gene primer amplification, nucleated cell counts were estimated. Only in-frame clones appear in the TCRdb table, and some are missing; sequencing was by immunoSEQ multiplex PCR. The DNA gave D and trimming, while V, J and clone size come from that table. Here the sample spans tens of thousands of clones, over 75% being singletons. CDR3 length: 13 amino acids. V lost 2 bases and J 10 bases, leaving 9 bases between the germline ends. The source material was peripheral blood. The clonotype was recovered from a woman aged 70 to 79 with acute or convalescent COVID-19. V gene TRBV12-3 or TRBV12-4 combines with J gene TRBJ1-6; no definite D call. DNA of the CDR3: TGTGCCAGCAGTTTATATGACGGGTCACCCCTCCACTTT. Its protein is CASSLYDGSPLHF.